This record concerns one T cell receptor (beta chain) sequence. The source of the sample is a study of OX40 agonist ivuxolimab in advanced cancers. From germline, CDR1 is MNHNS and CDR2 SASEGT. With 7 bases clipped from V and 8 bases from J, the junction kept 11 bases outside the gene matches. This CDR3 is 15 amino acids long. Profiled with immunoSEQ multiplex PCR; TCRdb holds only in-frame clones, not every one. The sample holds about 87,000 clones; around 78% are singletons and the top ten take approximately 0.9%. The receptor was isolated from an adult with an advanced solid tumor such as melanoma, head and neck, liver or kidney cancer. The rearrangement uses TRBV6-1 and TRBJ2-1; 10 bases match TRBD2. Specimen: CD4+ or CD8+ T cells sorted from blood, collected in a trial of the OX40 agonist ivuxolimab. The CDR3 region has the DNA TGTGCCAGCACCATTCTAGCGGGGGCGCGGGATGAGCAGTTCTTC. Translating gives CASTILAGARDEQFF.